This T cell receptor (beta chain) was recorded in a study of cytomegalovirus exposure and HLA in healthy donors. General study points: Accurate predictions that matched the HLA-A and HLA-B alleles of most subjects were reportedly made from TCR beta sequences. A few chains tied to CMV proved CMV antigen-specific in vitro.

A note on this clone: Its matching antigen is unknown.

Germline V CDR1 and CDR2: LGHNT, FRNRAP. The CDR3 loop spans 12 amino acids. The V end lost 4 bases, the J end lost 5 bases, and 8 bases lay between the germline ends. PCR employed 60 Vbeta and 13 Jbeta primers. Sequenced by immunoSEQ multiplex PCR; TCRdb stores in-frame clones only, minus some. The sample lists some 100,000 clones, 75% occurring once. This chain connects TRBV12-5 to TRBJ2-5, with D possibly being TRBD1 (6 bases). The receptor comes from a man aged 50 to 60 in good health and CMV-seronegative. Material: PBMCs. The CDR3 reads CASGSQGETQYF. CDR3 DNA sequence: TGTGCTAGTGGTTCCCAGGGGGAGACCCAGTACTTC.